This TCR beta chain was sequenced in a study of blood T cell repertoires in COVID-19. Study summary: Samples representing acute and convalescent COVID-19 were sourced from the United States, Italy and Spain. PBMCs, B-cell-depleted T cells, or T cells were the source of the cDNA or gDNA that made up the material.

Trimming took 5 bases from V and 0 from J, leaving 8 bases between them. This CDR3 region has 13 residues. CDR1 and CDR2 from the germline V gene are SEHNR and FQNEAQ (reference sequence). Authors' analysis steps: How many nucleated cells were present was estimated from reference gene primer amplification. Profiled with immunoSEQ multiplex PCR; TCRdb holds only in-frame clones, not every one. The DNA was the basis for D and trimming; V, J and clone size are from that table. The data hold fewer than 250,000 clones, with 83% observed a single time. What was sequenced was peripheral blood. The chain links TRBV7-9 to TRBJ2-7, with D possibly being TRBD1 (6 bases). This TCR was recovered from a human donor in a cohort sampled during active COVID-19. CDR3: CASSQDSSYEQYF. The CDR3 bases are TGTGCCAGCAGCCAGGACAGCTCCTACGAGCAGTACTTC.